This TCR beta chain was profiled in a study of blood T cell repertoires in COVID-19. Study at large: Whether acute or convalescent, the COVID-19 samples came from the United States, Italy and Spain. PBMCs, B-cell-depleted T cells, or T cells provided the cDNA or gDNA that made up the material.

Original processing notes: Estimated nucleated cell counts came from reference gene primer amplification. Profiling relied on immunoSEQ multiplex PCR, and the TCRdb table lists in-frame clones only, not all of them. V and J calls and clone size are copied from that table; D and trimming were computed from the DNA. The sample lists hundreds of thousands of clones; about 89% were seen once. V lost 4 bases to trimming and J lost 6 bases, with 7 bases between them. Germline V gene data show CDR1 as SGHRS and CDR2 as YFSETQ. The CDR3 spans 12 residues. V usage is TRBV5-1 and J usage is TRBJ1-4; D unclear. This clonotype was obtained from a man aged 40-49 years with acute or convalescent COVID-19. Sample: peripheral blood. CDR3 coding DNA: TGCGCCAGCAGCCCCAATGATGAAAAACTGTTTTTT. Residues: CASSPNDEKLFF.